This T cell receptor (beta chain) was sequenced for a study of tumor-infiltrating lymphocytes in oesophageal squamous cell carcinoma. This clonotype showed up just a few times. MiXCR, run by TCRdb on the PCR reads, gives a single entry per CDR3 protein. This sample has under 20,000 distinct CDR3 sequences, with 40% found just once. Sequencing used blood. The receptor comes from a male donor with esophageal squamous cell carcinoma.

CDR3 amino acids: CASGKGTGGHTEAFF. In DNA form, the CDR3 reads TGTGCCAGCGGTAAGGGTACAGGAGGTCACACTGAAGCTTTCTTT. The V call is TRBV6-1, the J call TRBJ1-1, with D perhaps matching TRBD1 (5 bases). V shed 8 bases and J shed 3 bases, with 19 bases lying between them. Germline lookup yields CDR1 MNHNS and CDR2 SASEGT. CDR3 length equals 15 residues.